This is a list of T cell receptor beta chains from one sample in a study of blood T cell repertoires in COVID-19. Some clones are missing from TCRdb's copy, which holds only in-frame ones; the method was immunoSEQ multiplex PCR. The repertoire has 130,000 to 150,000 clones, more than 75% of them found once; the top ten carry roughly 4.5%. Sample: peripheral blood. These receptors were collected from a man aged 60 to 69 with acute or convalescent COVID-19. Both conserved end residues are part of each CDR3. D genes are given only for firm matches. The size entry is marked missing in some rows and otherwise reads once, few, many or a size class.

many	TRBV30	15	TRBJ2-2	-	CAWSRLGSEGGELFF	TGTGCCTGGAGCCGGCTAGGATCCGAGGGCGGGGAGCTGTTTTTT
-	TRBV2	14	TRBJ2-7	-	CASSDPAGNYEQYF	TGTGCCAGCAGTGACCCAGCGGGTAACTACGAGCAGTACTTC
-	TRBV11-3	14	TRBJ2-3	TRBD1	CASSSDRYTDTQYF	TGTGCCAGCAGCTCGGACAGGTACACAGATACGCAGTATTTT
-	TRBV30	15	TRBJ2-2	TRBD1	CAWSGETGGFGELFF	TGTGCCTGGAGTGGGGAGACAGGGGGCTTCGGGGAGCTGTTTTTT
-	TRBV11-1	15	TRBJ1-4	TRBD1	CASSFFDRADEKLFF	TGTGCCAGCAGCTTTTTTGACAGGGCGGATGAAAAACTGTTTTTT
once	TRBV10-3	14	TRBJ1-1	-	CAISAGQMNTEAFF	TGTGCCATCAGTGCCGGACAGATGAACACTGAAGCTTTCTTT
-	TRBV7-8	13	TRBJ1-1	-	CASSSPGGTEAFF	TGTGCCAGCAGCTCCCCCGGGGGCACTGAAGCTTTCTTT
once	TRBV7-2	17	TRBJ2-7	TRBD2	CASSLASGTSIPYEQYF	TGTGCCAGCAGCTTAGCTAGCGGGACGAGTATACCCTACGAGCAGTACTTC
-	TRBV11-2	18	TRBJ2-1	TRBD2	CASSLASGRESLYNEQFF	TGTGCCAGCAGCTTAGCTTCGGGGCGGGAGAGCCTTTACAATGAGCAGTTCTTC
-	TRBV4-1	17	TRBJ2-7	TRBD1	CASSQGRAGQGSYEQYF	TGCGCCAGCAGCCAAGGGCGAGCGGGACAGGGTAGCTACGAGCAGTACTTC
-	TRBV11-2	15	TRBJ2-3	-	CASSLDGGGVDTQYF	TGTGCCAGCAGCTTAGATGGAGGGGGCGTAGATACGCAGTATTTT
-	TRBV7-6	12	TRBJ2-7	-	CASSLSSYEQYF	TGTGCCAGCAGCTTGAGCTCCTACGAGCAGTACTTC
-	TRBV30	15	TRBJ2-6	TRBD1	CACGTGGSGANVLTF	TGTGCCTGTGGGACAGGGGGCTCTGGGGCCAACGTCCTGACTTTC
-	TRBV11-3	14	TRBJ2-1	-	CASSRDSAYNEQFF	TGTGCCAGCAGCCGAGACAGCGCCTACAATGAGCAGTTCTTC
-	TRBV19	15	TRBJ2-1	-	CASSIFGSSRNEQFF	TGTGCCAGTAGTATCTTCGGGAGTAGCCGCAATGAGCAGTTCTTC
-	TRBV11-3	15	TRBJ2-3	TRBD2	CASSQAAGDTDTQYF	TGTGCCAGCAGCCAAGCTGCGGGAGACACAGATACGCAGTATTTT
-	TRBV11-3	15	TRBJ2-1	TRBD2	CASSTSGSWYNEQFF	TGTGCCAGCAGTACTAGCGGGAGTTGGTACAATGAGCAGTTCTTC
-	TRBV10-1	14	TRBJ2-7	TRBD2	CASSEPGRAHEQYF	TGCGCCAGCAGTGAGCCCGGGAGGGCCCACGAGCAGTACTTC
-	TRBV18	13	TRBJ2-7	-	CARAPGQNYEQYF	TGTGCCAGGGCTCCGGGACAAAACTACGAGCAGTACTTC
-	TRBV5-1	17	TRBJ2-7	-	CASSTGAGFGRGYEQYF	TGCGCCAGCAGCACCGGGGCGGGGTTCGGGAGAGGGTACGAGCAGTACTTC
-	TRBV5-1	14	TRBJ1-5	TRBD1	CASSPGTGSQPQHF	TGCGCCAGCAGCCCGGGGACAGGGTCACAGCCCCAGCATTTT
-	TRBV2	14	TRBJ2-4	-	CASSENSGGNIQYF	TGTGCCAGCAGTGAAAACAGCGGAGGGAACATTCAGTACTTC
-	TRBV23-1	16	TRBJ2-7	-	CASSQQRPQPRLEQYF	TGCGCCAGCAGTCAACAAAGACCGCAACCACGACTAGAGCAGTACTTC
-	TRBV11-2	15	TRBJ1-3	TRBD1	CASSPAGGGGNTIYF	TGTGCCAGCAGCCCCGCAGGGGGAGGTGGAAACACCATATATTTT
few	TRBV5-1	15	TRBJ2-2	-	CASRLGQGSTGELFF	TGCGCCAGCCGCCTAGGGCAGGGTTCCACCGGGGAGCTGTTTTTT
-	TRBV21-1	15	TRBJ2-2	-	CASDDRTNRFGELFF	TGTGCCAGCGATGATAGGACTAATCGATTCGGGGAGCTGTTTTTT
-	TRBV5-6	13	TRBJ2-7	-	CASRRRGLLEQYF	TGTGCCAGCAGACGGCGGGGACTCCTTGAGCAGTACTTC
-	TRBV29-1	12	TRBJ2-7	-	CSVEGSGYEQYF	TGCAGCGTTGAGGGTAGCGGATACGAGCAGTACTTC
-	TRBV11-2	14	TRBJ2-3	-	CASSPQGYLDTQYF	TGTGCCAGCAGCCCCCAGGGGTATTTGGATACGCAGTATTTT
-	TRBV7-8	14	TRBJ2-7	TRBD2	CASSFSGNRGEQYF	TGTGCCAGCAGCTTTAGCGGGAACCGGGGAGAGCAGTACTTC
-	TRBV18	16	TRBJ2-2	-	CASSPYDSRGSGELFF	TGTGCCAGCTCACCATACGACTCCAGAGGATCCGGGGAGCTGTTTTTT
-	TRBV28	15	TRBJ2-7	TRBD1	CASSQAGTGSYEQYF	TGTGCCAGCAGTCAAGCCGGGACAGGTTCCTACGAGCAGTACTTC
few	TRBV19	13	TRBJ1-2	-	CASSTQGSYGYTF	TGTGCCAGTAGTACACAGGGTTCCTATGGCTACACCTTC
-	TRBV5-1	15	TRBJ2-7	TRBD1	CASSVTGTAPYEQYF	TGCGCCAGCAGCGTTACCGGGACAGCACCTTACGAGCAGTACTTC
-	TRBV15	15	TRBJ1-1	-	CATSRDIRGNTEAFF	TGTGCCACCAGCAGAGATATCCGGGGGAACACTGAAGCTTTCTTT
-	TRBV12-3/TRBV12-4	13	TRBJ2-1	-	CASNRGGNDEQFF	TGTGCCAGCAACCGGGGTGGGAATGATGAGCAGTTCTTC
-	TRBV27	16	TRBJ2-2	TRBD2	CASSSLAGGGTGELFF	TGTGCCAGCAGTTCGCTAGCGGGAGGAGGCACCGGGGAGCTGTTTTTT
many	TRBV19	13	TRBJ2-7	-	CATQGSSAYEQYF	TGTGCCACTCAAGGGAGTAGCGCCTACGAGCAGTACTTC
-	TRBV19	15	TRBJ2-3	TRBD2	CASSSSLAETDTQYF	TGTGCCAGTAGTTCATCGCTAGCGGAAACAGATACGCAGTATTTT
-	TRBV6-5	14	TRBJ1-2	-	CASSSSLLNYGYTF	TGTGCCAGCAGTTCCTCGCTACTTAACTATGGCTACACCTTC
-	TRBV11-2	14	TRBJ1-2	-	CASSLGPGGDGYTF	TGTGCCAGCAGCTTAGGGCCGGGGGGGGACGGCTACACCTTC
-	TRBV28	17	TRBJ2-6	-	CASSLVGIDSGANVLTF	TGTGCCAGCAGTCTTGTCGGGATTGACTCTGGGGCCAACGTCCTGACTTTC
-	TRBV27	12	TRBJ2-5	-	CASSMNRVDQYF	TGTGCCAGCAGTATGAACAGGGTTGACCAGTACTTC
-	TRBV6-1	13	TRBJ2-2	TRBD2	CASSSGGAGELFF	TGTGCCAGCAGCTCGGGGGGAGCCGGGGAGCTGTTTTTT
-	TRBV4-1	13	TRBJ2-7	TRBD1	CASSQEEGQGIYF	TGCGCCAGCAGCCAAGAGGAAGGACAGGGAATATACTTC
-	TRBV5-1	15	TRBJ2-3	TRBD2	CASRPGLARMDTQYF	TGCGCCAGCAGGCCTGGACTAGCGAGGATGGATACGCAGTATTTT
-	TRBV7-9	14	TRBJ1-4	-	CASSFTGINEKLFF	TGTGCCAGCAGCTTTACAGGGATTAATGAAAAACTGTTTTTT
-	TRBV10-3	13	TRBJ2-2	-	CAINGQNTGELFF	TGTGCCATCAATGGACAGAACACCGGGGAGCTGTTTTTT
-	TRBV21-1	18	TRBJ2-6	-	CASSKAGHGPSGANVLTF	TGTGCCAGCAGCAAAGCGGGACACGGGCCCTCTGGGGCCAACGTCCTGACTTTC
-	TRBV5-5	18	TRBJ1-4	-	CASSPRTQGGTTNEKLFF	TGTGCCAGCAGCCCACGGACACAAGGTGGGACAACTAATGAAAAACTGTTTTTT
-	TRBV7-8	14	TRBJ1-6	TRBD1	CASRTGAANSPLHF	TGTGCCAGCAGGACAGGGGCGGCTAATTCACCCCTCCACTTT
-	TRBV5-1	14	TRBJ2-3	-	CASGIADLTDTQYF	TGCGCCAGCGGAATAGCGGACCTCACAGATACGCAGTATTTT
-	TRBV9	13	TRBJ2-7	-	CASSGGPAYEQYF	TGTGCCAGCAGCGGGGGGCCGGCCTACGAGCAGTACTTC
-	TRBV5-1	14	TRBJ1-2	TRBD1	CASSPRDSFYGYTF	TGCGCCAGCAGCCCCCGGGACAGCTTCTATGGCTACACCTTC
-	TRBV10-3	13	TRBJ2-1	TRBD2	CAIAGLAVHEQFF	TGTGCCATCGCCGGACTAGCGGTACATGAGCAGTTCTTC
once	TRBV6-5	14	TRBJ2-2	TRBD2	CASSWGLARPQLFF	TGTGCCAGCAGCTGGGGACTAGCGCGACCCCAGCTGTTTTTT
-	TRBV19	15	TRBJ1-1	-	CASSIGANSGAEAFF	TGTGCCAGTAGTATAGGCGCAAACTCGGGGGCTGAAGCTTTCTTT
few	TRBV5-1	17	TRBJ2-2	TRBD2	CASSDGPTSGNTGELFF	TGCGCCAGCAGCGACGGGCCGACTAGCGGGAACACCGGGGAGCTGTTTTTT
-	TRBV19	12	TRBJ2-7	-	CASSMGVSEQYF	TGTGCCAGTAGTATGGGAGTCAGCGAGCAGTACTTC
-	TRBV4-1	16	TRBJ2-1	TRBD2	CASSQVRGRAVNEQFF	TGCGCCAGCAGCCAAGTGCGTGGGAGGGCCGTCAATGAGCAGTTCTTC